The 14 T cell receptor beta chains given below trace back to one sample, sequenced in a study of OX40 agonist ivuxolimab in advanced cancers. The method was immunoSEQ multiplex PCR; TCRdb's version includes in-frame clones alone and lacks a portion of them. The profile shows fewer than 75,000 clones, 85% to 90% of them singletons. The sequences come from CD4+ or CD8+ T cells sorted from blood, collected in a trial of the OX40 agonist ivuxolimab. Receptor source: an adult with an advanced solid tumor such as melanoma, head and neck, liver or kidney cancer.

In DNA, the CDR3 is TGTGCCAGCAGCCGCAGGGTAACAGATACGCAGTATTTT. As protein: CASSRRVTDTQYF. The chain has TRBV6-6 and TRBJ2-3; possibly TRBD1 for D (5 bases). V shed 6 bases and J shed 3 bases, with 10 bases lying between them. CDR1 is MNHNY and CDR2 is SVGAGI in the germline V gene (reference sequence). This CDR3 is 13 amino acids long.

The chain links TRBV28 to TRBJ1-1, with D unresolved. V was trimmed by 3 bases and J by 2 bases, leaving 7 bases between them. Germline V gene data show CDR1 as MDHEN and CDR2 as SYDVKM. CDR3 length: 13 residues. Here the CDR3 DNA reads TGTGCCAGCAGTTTGAGTTTTAACACTGAAGCTTTCTTT. Amino acids: CASSLSFNTEAFF.

V usage is TRBV11-2 and J usage is TRBJ2-2; D gene uncertain. This CDR3 has 12 residues. CDR1 is SGHAT, CDR2 FQNNGV, per germline. V was cut by 2 bases and J by 6 bases, with 4 bases left in between. The DNA for the CDR3 is TGTGCCAGCAGCTTAATTTCCGGGGAGCTGTTTTTT. It translates to CASSLISGELFF. Full variable domain (rest looked up from reference TRBV11-2 and TRBJ2-2): EAGVAQSPRYKIIEKRQSVAFWCNPISGHATLYWYQQILGQGPKLLIQFQNNGVVDDSQLPKDRFSAERLKGVDSTLKIQPAKLEDSAVYLCASSLISGELFFGEGSRLTVL.

The chain links TRBV28 to TRBJ1-2; 8 bases fit TRBD1. Germline V gene sequence: CDR1 MDHEN, CDR2 SYDVKM. CDR3 length: 14 residues. The trim removed 6 bases at V and 8 bases at J, leaving 11 bases unmatched. The CDR3 here is CASRTGQGTVGYTF. The CDR3 nucleotides are TGTGCCAGCAGAACCGGACAGGGAACGGTGGGCTACACCTTC.

This chain uses TRBV6-5 with TRBJ1-6, with 7 nucleotides matching TRBD1. Germline-derived CDR1 and CDR2 are MNHEY and SVGAGI. The ends lost 6 bases at V and 7 bases at J; junction bases unmatched: 0. The CDR3 covers 12 residues. The CDR3 sequence is CASRTGNSPLHF. The CDR3 bases are TGTGCCAGCAGGACAGGGAATTCACCCCTCCACTTT.

The chain is built from TRBV19 and TRBJ1-4; D might be TRBD1 (6 bases). This CDR3 has 16 residues. The germline V gene has CDR1 LNHDA and CDR2 SQIVND (reference sequence). V dropped 1 base and J dropped 7 bases, with 16 bases sitting between them. CDR3 DNA: TGTGCCAGTAGTATAGCCTCCGGGACATTGAGTGAAAAACTGTTTTTT. It yields the protein CASSIASGTLSEKLFF.

This clone was seen only once. Other DNA sequences within the sample encode an identical CDR3. This chain uses TRBV5-8 with TRBJ1-4, with 7 bases matching TRBD1. The CDR3 is made up of 16 amino acids. Germline values: CDR1 SGHTS, CDR2 YDEGEE. Trimming at V came to 4 bases and at J to 0 bases, leaving 6 bases not matched to a gene. The CDR3 protein is CASSLGQAATNEKLFF. CDR3 sequence (DNA): TGTGCCAGCAGCCTCGGACAGGCGGCAACTAATGAAAAACTGTTTTTT.

This chain joins TRBV6-1 and TRBJ2-7, with D possibly being TRBD1 or TRBD2 (5 bases each). Trimming shortened V by 6 bases and J by 1 base, and 13 bases separated the two germline ends. The CDR3 has 14 residues. Germline CDR1 reads MNHNS; CDR2 reads SASEGT. The CDR3 loop is CASSKGPISYEQYF. The CDR3 DNA is TGTGCCAGCAGCAAGGGACCGATATCCTACGAGCAGTACTTC.

This rearrangement joins TRBV30 to TRBJ1-2; a weak D match, TRBD1 (5 bases). Trimming left V 7 bases short and J 3 bases short, with 15 bases between. This CDR3 spans 13 amino acids. Germline CDR1 is GTSNPN and CDR2 is SVGIG (reference sequence). In DNA form, the CDR3 reads TGTGCCTTTGACGTCCGGGACGACTATGGCTACACCTTC. It codes for CAFDVRDDYGYTF.

DNA of the CDR3: TGCGCCAGCAGCCAAGATGGACAGATCTATGGCTACACCTTC. It translates to CASSQDGQIYGYTF. The chain has TRBV4-1 and TRBJ1-2, with D possibly being TRBD1 (6 bases). The germline V and J ends were trimmed by 0 bases and 4 bases, with 9 bases remaining between them. The CDR3 is made up of 14 amino acids. Germline lookup yields CDR1 MGHRA and CDR2 YSYEKL.

This clone was recorded only once. The chain joins TRBV5-4 to TRBJ2-3; D is uncertain. Germline lookup yields CDR1 SGHNT and CDR2 YYREEE (reference sequence). V was pared by 0 bases and J by 4 bases, with 0 bases between. CDR3 length: 11 residues. The chain's CDR3 is CASSLADTQYF. CDR3 sequence (DNA): TGTGCCAGCAGCTTGGCAGATACGCAGTATTTT.

The chain recombines TRBV12-5 with TRBJ2-2; weak D call: TRBD2 (6 bases). Between the trimmed V and J ends, which lost 2 bases and 3 bases, there was a span of 16 bases. Germline CDR1 LGHNT, CDR2 FRNRAP. The CDR3 has 17 residues. The DNA for the CDR3 is TGTGCTAGTGGTTTGACCCGGGACTTCCTCCACACCGGGGAGCTGTTTTTT. It codes for CASGLTRDFLHTGELFF. Together with reference TRBV12-5 and TRBJ2-2, the CDR3 gives the full variable domain: DARVTQTPRHKVTEMGQEVTMRCQPILGHNTVFWYRQTMMQGLELLAYFRNRAPLDDSGMPKDRFSAEMPDATLATLKIQPSEPRDSAVYFCASGLTRDFLHTGELFFGEGSRLTVL.

V is TRBV6-1 and J is TRBJ1-5; D possibly corresponds to TRBD1 (5 bases). The CDR3 consists of 18 residues. Germline values: CDR1 MNHNS, CDR2 SASEGT. V lost 0 bases and J 6 bases, leaving 21 bases between the germline ends. The CDR3 bases are TGTGCCAGCAGTGAAGCTTCCTGGGGTAGGGGAGTGGGTCAGCCCCAGCATTTT. Protein product: CASSEASWGRGVGQPQHF.

This clone was counted a few times. This chain joins TRBV19 and TRBJ1-3; TRBD1 matches 8 bases. There are 16 residues in the CDR3. V was clipped by 6 bases and J by 2 bases; unmatched bases: 9. Germline-derived CDR1 and CDR2 are LNHDA and SQIVND (reference sequence). The CDR3 coding sequence is TGTGCCAGTAGGACCTGGACAGGGCGGACTGGAAACACCATATATTTT. This translates into CASRTWTGRTGNTIYF.